A selection of T cell receptor beta chains follows, all from one sample in a study of blood T cell repertoires in COVID-19. This table comes from immunoSEQ multiplex PCR, and its TCRdb copy is limited to in-frame clones, with some not included. The sample contains tens of thousands of clones, roughly 86% of which appear only once. The sample consisted of peripheral blood. The receptor set was obtained from a man in his sixties with active or convalescent COVID-19. CDR3s include the opening cysteine and the closing phenylalanine or tryptophan. Fields, in order: D gene, V gene, CDR3 length, J gene, clone size, CDR3 DNA, CDR3 protein. A D gene is named only where the DNA matches it firmly. The listing skips clone size in some rows; elsewhere it reads once, few, many or a size class.

d_call: NA
v_call: TRBV11-2
cdr3_length: 14
j_call: TRBJ1-1
clone_size: few
cdr3_nt: TGTGCCAGCAGCTTACAGGGTGGGGACACTGAAGCTTTCTTT
cdr3_aa: CASSLQGGDTEAFF

d_call: NA
v_call: TRBV7-2
cdr3_length: 14
j_call: TRBJ2-3
clone_size: NA
cdr3_nt: TGTGCCAGCAGCTTTCAGGCCAGCGGAGATACGCAGTATTTT
cdr3_aa: CASSFQASGDTQYF

d_call: NA
v_call: TRBV6-6
cdr3_length: 18
j_call: TRBJ1-1
clone_size: NA
cdr3_nt: TGTGCCAGCAGTCGTAACAGGGTTGCTGCAGGACTGAACACTGAAGCTTTCTTT
cdr3_aa: CASSRNRVAAGLNTEAFF

d_call: NA
v_call: TRBV15
cdr3_length: 15
j_call: TRBJ1-2
clone_size: NA
cdr3_nt: TGTGCCACCAGCAGAGGGAGTCGAATTAACTATGGCTACACCTTC
cdr3_aa: CATSRGSRINYGYTF

d_call: NA
v_call: TRBV2
cdr3_length: 13
j_call: TRBJ1-1
clone_size: few
cdr3_nt: TGTGCCAGCAGTGTCGGTCCAGGGGCTGAAGCTTTCTTT
cdr3_aa: CASSVGPGAEAFF

d_call: NA
v_call: TRBV7-3
cdr3_length: 14
j_call: TRBJ2-7
clone_size: NA
cdr3_nt: TGTGCCAGCAGCTTAGACCGTTACAGTGGCGAGCAGTACTTC
cdr3_aa: CASSLDRYSGEQYF

d_call: NA
v_call: TRBV6-5
cdr3_length: 13
j_call: TRBJ1-2
clone_size: NA
cdr3_nt: TGTGCCATCCCCAACGGGACAATTTATGGCTACACCTTC
cdr3_aa: CAIPNGTIYGYTF

d_call: NA
v_call: TRBV25-1
cdr3_length: 13
j_call: TRBJ1-2
clone_size: NA
cdr3_nt: TGTGCCAGCAGCGAACAGGAGGGCTATGGCTACACCTTC
cdr3_aa: CASSEQEGYGYTF

d_call: NA
v_call: TRBV5-1
cdr3_length: 14
j_call: TRBJ1-2
clone_size: NA
cdr3_nt: TGCGCCAGCAGCCTCGGAGCAGCAACCTATGGCTACACCTTC
cdr3_aa: CASSLGAATYGYTF

d_call: TRBD1
v_call: TRBV7-9
cdr3_length: 12
j_call: TRBJ1-2
clone_size: NA
cdr3_nt: TGTGCCAGCAGCTTAGGGGACAGGGTAACTACCTTC
cdr3_aa: CASSLGDRVTTF

d_call: NA
v_call: TRBV7-8
cdr3_length: 16
j_call: TRBJ1-5
clone_size: NA
cdr3_nt: TGTGCCAGCAGCTCTTCCCGGGACATTCGCAATCAGCCCCAGCATTTT
cdr3_aa: CASSSSRDIRNQPQHF

d_call: TRBD1
v_call: TRBV19
cdr3_length: 14
j_call: TRBJ2-5
clone_size: NA
cdr3_nt: TGTGCCAGTAGGTTTACGGGACAGCAAGAGACCCAGTACTTC
cdr3_aa: CASRFTGQQETQYF

d_call: NA
v_call: TRBV16
cdr3_length: 13
j_call: TRBJ1-5
clone_size: NA
cdr3_nt: TGTGCCAGCAGCCCAATCCGCAATCAGCCCCAGCATTTT
cdr3_aa: CASSPIRNQPQHF

d_call: NA
v_call: TRBV30
cdr3_length: 14
j_call: TRBJ2-2
clone_size: NA
cdr3_nt: TGTGCCTGGAGTGTATTCAGGAACACCGGGGAGCTGTTTTTT
cdr3_aa: CAWSVFRNTGELFF

d_call: TRBD1
v_call: TRBV28
cdr3_length: 15
j_call: TRBJ1-1
clone_size: NA
cdr3_nt: TGTGCCAGCGGCCGGAACAGGGGGACCAACACTGAAGCTTTCTTT
cdr3_aa: CASGRNRGTNTEAFF

d_call: NA
v_call: TRBV14
cdr3_length: 11
j_call: TRBJ1-1
clone_size: NA
cdr3_nt: TGTGCCAGCAGCCAGCGTCTTGAAGCTTTCTTT
cdr3_aa: CASSQRLEAFF

d_call: TRBD1
v_call: TRBV5-1
cdr3_length: 12
j_call: TRBJ1-2
clone_size: NA
cdr3_nt: TGCGCCAGCGGACAGGGGGCCTATGGCTACACCTTC
cdr3_aa: CASGQGAYGYTF

d_call: NA
v_call: TRBV6-1
cdr3_length: 12
j_call: TRBJ2-1
clone_size: NA
cdr3_nt: TGTGCCAGCAGTGACGCAGATAATGAGCAGTTCTTC
cdr3_aa: CASSDADNEQFF

d_call: TRBD1
v_call: TRBV2
cdr3_length: 14
j_call: TRBJ1-5
clone_size: few
cdr3_nt: TGTGCCAGCAGCGGGACAGGGAACAGCCAGCCCCAGCATTTT
cdr3_aa: CASSGTGNSQPQHF

d_call: TRBD1
v_call: TRBV7-2
cdr3_length: 16
j_call: TRBJ2-7
clone_size: NA
cdr3_nt: TGTGCCAGCAGCCCTGGCTACAGGGGACCCTCCTACGAGCAGTACTTC
cdr3_aa: CASSPGYRGPSYEQYF

d_call: NA
v_call: TRBV4-3
cdr3_length: 19
j_call: TRBJ1-4
clone_size: NA
cdr3_nt: TGCGCCAGCAGCCTCAGCCCGGGGGGGGGCCTGGCAACTAATGAAAAACTGTTTTTT
cdr3_aa: CASSLSPGGGLATNEKLFF

d_call: NA
v_call: TRBV9
cdr3_length: 15
j_call: TRBJ2-1
clone_size: NA
cdr3_nt: TGTGCCAGCAGCGTAGCAGGGATCTCCTACAATGAGCAGTTCTTC
cdr3_aa: CASSVAGISYNEQFF

d_call: NA
v_call: TRBV2
cdr3_length: 13
j_call: TRBJ1-3
clone_size: NA
cdr3_nt: TGTGCCAGCAGTGAAGAAAAGATAGACACCATATATTTT
cdr3_aa: CASSEEKIDTIYF

d_call: NA
v_call: TRBV4-2
cdr3_length: 18
j_call: TRBJ1-1
clone_size: NA
cdr3_nt: TGTGCCAGCAGCCAAGCCGCCGGAGGGAGACAATTGAACACTGAAGCTTTCTTT
cdr3_aa: CASSQAAGGRQLNTEAFF

d_call: TRBD1
v_call: TRBV5-5
cdr3_length: 17
j_call: TRBJ2-3
clone_size: NA
cdr3_nt: TGTGCCAGCAGCTTGCGTCGGACAGGGGGCTCGGCAGATACGCAGTATTTT
cdr3_aa: CASSLRRTGGSADTQYF

d_call: NA
v_call: TRBV6-5
cdr3_length: 14
j_call: TRBJ2-7
clone_size: NA
cdr3_nt: TGTGCCAGCAGGCCCCTCGGGGACTCCTACGAGCAGTACTTC
cdr3_aa: CASRPLGDSYEQYF

d_call: TRBD1
v_call: TRBV12-3/TRBV12-4
cdr3_length: 13
j_call: TRBJ1-3
clone_size: NA
cdr3_nt: TGTGCCAGCAGTTCCACAGGGGCGGACACCATATATTTT
cdr3_aa: CASSSTGADTIYF

d_call: TRBD2
v_call: TRBV5-1
cdr3_length: 15
j_call: TRBJ2-5
clone_size: NA
cdr3_nt: TGCGCCAGCGGAAGACTAGCGGGGGAGAGTGGGACCCAGTACTTC
cdr3_aa: CASGRLAGESGTQYF

d_call: TRBD1
v_call: TRBV30
cdr3_length: 16
j_call: TRBJ2-7
clone_size: NA
cdr3_nt: TGTGCCTGGAGGTCCCCCTGGACAGGGATCTCCTACGAGCAGTACTTC
cdr3_aa: CAWRSPWTGISYEQYF

d_call: TRBD1
v_call: TRBV5-5
cdr3_length: 18
j_call: TRBJ2-1
clone_size: once
cdr3_nt: TGTGCCAGCAGCTTCACCACCAAGGGGGCATCCTTCTACAATGAGCAGTTCTTC
cdr3_aa: CASSFTTKGASFYNEQFF

d_call: TRBD2
v_call: TRBV19
cdr3_length: 15
j_call: TRBJ2-7
clone_size: NA
cdr3_nt: TGTGCCAGTAGGACTAGAGCTAGCGGGCTCTACGAGCAGTACTTC
cdr3_aa: CASRTRASGLYEQYF

d_call: TRBD1
v_call: TRBV19
cdr3_length: 14
j_call: TRBJ1-1
clone_size: NA
cdr3_nt: TGTGCCAGTAGCATGGGACAGATGAACACTGAAGCTTTCTTT
cdr3_aa: CASSMGQMNTEAFF

d_call: TRBD1
v_call: TRBV19
cdr3_length: 16
j_call: TRBJ2-6
clone_size: NA
cdr3_nt: TGTGCCACCGACGGGACAGGAATTGCTGGGGCCAACGTCCTGACTTTC
cdr3_aa: CATDGTGIAGANVLTF

d_call: TRBD1
v_call: TRBV7-9
cdr3_length: 15
j_call: TRBJ2-4
clone_size: NA
cdr3_nt: TGTGCCAGCAGCGTGGACGGACAGGGTAGAAACATTCAGTACTTC
cdr3_aa: CASSVDGQGRNIQYF

d_call: TRBD1
v_call: TRBV2
cdr3_length: 14
j_call: TRBJ2-7
clone_size: NA
cdr3_nt: TGTGCCAGCAGAGGCCGACAGGGGGCCTACGAGCAGTACTTC
cdr3_aa: CASRGRQGAYEQYF

d_call: NA
v_call: TRBV9
cdr3_length: 15
j_call: TRBJ1-6
clone_size: NA
cdr3_nt: TGTGCCAGCAGCGGCTCCACCGGGAGCAATTCACCCCTCCACTTT
cdr3_aa: CASSGSTGSNSPLHF

d_call: NA
v_call: TRBV7-8
cdr3_length: 14
j_call: TRBJ1-1
clone_size: NA
cdr3_nt: TGTGCCAGCAGCTCCCGGGGGGGGAACACTGAAGCTTTCTTT
cdr3_aa: CASSSRGGNTEAFF

d_call: NA
v_call: TRBV28
cdr3_length: 15
j_call: TRBJ1-6
clone_size: NA
cdr3_nt: TGTGCCAGCAGTTTCCGCGCGGGCCGAGGTTCACCCCTCCACTTT
cdr3_aa: CASSFRAGRGSPLHF

d_call: TRBD1
v_call: TRBV10-2
cdr3_length: 15
j_call: TRBJ2-5
clone_size: NA
cdr3_nt: TGCGCCAGCAGCAACCGGGACAGGGGAGGAGAGACCCAGTACTTC
cdr3_aa: CASSNRDRGGETQYF

d_call: TRBD2
v_call: TRBV7-3
cdr3_length: 15
j_call: TRBJ2-3
clone_size: NA
cdr3_nt: TGTGCCAGCAGTTCCCTAGCGGGGGGTACAGATACGCAGTATTTT
cdr3_aa: CASSSLAGGTDTQYF

d_call: NA
v_call: TRBV5-1
cdr3_length: 16
j_call: TRBJ1-3
clone_size: NA
cdr3_nt: TGCGCCAGCAGCTTGGAATCCCTCTTGGGCGGAAACACCATATATTTT
cdr3_aa: CASSLESLLGGNTIYF

d_call: NA
v_call: TRBV7-3
cdr3_length: 13
j_call: TRBJ1-5
clone_size: NA
cdr3_nt: TGTGCCAGCAGCTTAGACAGAAATCAGCCCCAGCATTTT
cdr3_aa: CASSLDRNQPQHF

d_call: NA
v_call: TRBV30
cdr3_length: 14
j_call: TRBJ1-3
clone_size: NA
cdr3_nt: TGTGCCTGGAGGATTGGCTTCTCTGGAAACACCATATATTTT
cdr3_aa: CAWRIGFSGNTIYF

d_call: NA
v_call: TRBV11-3
cdr3_length: 15
j_call: TRBJ2-1
clone_size: NA
cdr3_nt: TGTGCCAGCAGCTCGAATCTCTACGGAGAGCCCCAGCAGTTCTTC
cdr3_aa: CASSSNLYGEPQQFF

d_call: TRBD1
v_call: TRBV5-1
cdr3_length: 13
j_call: TRBJ2-7
clone_size: NA
cdr3_nt: TGCGCCAGCAGCCCGGACAGGGGCTACGAGCAGTACTTC
cdr3_aa: CASSPDRGYEQYF

d_call: TRBD1
v_call: TRBV28
cdr3_length: 16
j_call: TRBJ1-1
clone_size: NA
cdr3_nt: TGTGCCAGCAGTCCATCACAGGGGGCTTCGAACACTGAAGCTTTCTTT
cdr3_aa: CASSPSQGASNTEAFF

d_call: TRBD1
v_call: TRBV9
cdr3_length: 15
j_call: TRBJ1-5
clone_size: few
cdr3_nt: TGTGCCAGCAGCGATGGGGAGACAGGGCCCCACAACCAGCATTTT
cdr3_aa: CASSDGETGPHNQHF

d_call: TRBD2
v_call: TRBV5-6
cdr3_length: 17
j_call: TRBJ2-6
clone_size: NA
cdr3_nt: TGTGCCAGCAGCTTGGCCGGTGGGGGGGGTGGGGCCAACGTCCTGACTTTC
cdr3_aa: CASSLAGGGGGANVLTF